Listed below are T cell receptor beta chains from one sample, sequenced in a study of blood T cell repertoires in COVID-19. Some clones are missing from TCRdb's copy, which holds only in-frame ones; the method was immunoSEQ multiplex PCR. The table lists under 150,000 clones, 80% to 90% of them singletons, with under 2.5% in the top ten. The sequenced material came from peripheral blood. These receptors were taken from a man aged 45-60 years with active COVID-19. Both conserved end residues are part of each CDR3. D genes are given only for firm matches. Clone size is not always given. Where it is, it says once, few, many or a class for expanded clones.

CDR3: CASTLIPGGHYGYTF; DNA: TGTGCCAGCACCTTGATCCCCGGTGGGCACTATGGCTACACCTTC; J: TRBJ1-2; V: TRBV5-6; size: .; D: .
CDR3: CASLRDTGELFF; DNA: TGTGCCAGCTTGAGGGACACCGGGGAGCTGTTTTTT; J: TRBJ2-2; V: TRBV12-3/TRBV12-4; size: .; D: .
CDR3: CAIRTGTGNYGYTF; DNA: TGTGCCATCAGGACCGGGACAGGGAACTATGGCTACACCTTC; J: TRBJ1-2; V: TRBV10-3; size: .; D: TRBD1
CDR3: CATSRASVGQGSGEQYF; DNA: TGTGCCACCAGCAGAGCGTCGGTGGGACAGGGGTCGGGAGAGCAGTACTTC; J: TRBJ2-7; V: TRBV15; size: once; D: TRBD1
CDR3: CASSQVGARTGELFF; DNA: TGTGCCAGCAGCCAAGTGGGGGCGCGGACCGGGGAGCTGTTTTTT; J: TRBJ2-2; V: TRBV14; size: .; D: .
CDR3: CASSPSNEGLSYEQYF; DNA: TGTGCCAGCAGCCCTTCTAATGAGGGTCTCTCCTACGAGCAGTACTTC; J: TRBJ2-7; V: TRBV5-4; size: .; D: .
CDR3: CASTGQNYEQYF; DNA: TGTGCCAGCACGGGACAGAACTACGAGCAGTACTTC; J: TRBJ2-7; V: TRBV6-6; size: .; D: TRBD1
CDR3: CASSSQGGERFF; DNA: TGTGCCAGCAGTTCACAAGGTGGAGAAAGGTTCTTC; J: TRBJ2-1; V: TRBV7-9; size: few; D: .
CDR3: CASSHTRGDYGYTF; DNA: TGTGCCAGCAGCCATACTCGAGGAGACTATGGCTACACCTTC; J: TRBJ1-2; V: TRBV3-1/TRBV3-2; size: once; D: .
CDR3: CASSQGASGGVADTQYF; DNA: TGTGCCAGCAGCCAAGGGGCCAGCGGGGGCGTGGCAGATACGCAGTATTTT; J: TRBJ2-3; V: TRBV4-2; size: .; D: TRBD2
CDR3: CASSQVSGVETQYF; DNA: TGCGCCAGCAGCCAAGTTTCCGGGGTCGAGACCCAGTACTTC; J: TRBJ2-5; V: TRBV4-1; size: .; D: .
CDR3: CASSLGPATEAFF; DNA: TGTGCCAGCAGTTTGGGGCCAGCCACTGAAGCTTTCTTT; J: TRBJ1-1; V: TRBV12-3/TRBV12-4; size: .; D: .
CDR3: CASSLTSGSTYEQYF; DNA: TGTGCCAGCAGCTTAACTAGCGGGTCGACCTACGAGCAGTACTTC; J: TRBJ2-7; V: TRBV11-1; size: .; D: TRBD2
CDR3: CASVGSGVKNEQFF; DNA: TGCGCCAGCGTTGGTAGCGGAGTAAAAAATGAGCAGTTCTTC; J: TRBJ2-1; V: TRBV4-3; size: .; D: .
CDR3: CAWSGVTGAWYTF; DNA: TGTGCCTGGAGTGGGGTCACAGGGGCCTGGTACACCTTC; J: TRBJ1-2; V: TRBV30; size: .; D: TRBD1
CDR3: CASSSLGGHYGYTF; DNA: TGTGCCAGCAGTTCCCTAGGGGGCCACTATGGCTACACCTTC; J: TRBJ1-2; V: TRBV6-5; size: .; D: TRBD1
CDR3: CASSTSLAGGLRLF; DNA: TGTGCCAGCAGCACCAGTCTAGCGGGGGGATTGAGGCTCTTC; J: TRBJ2-1; V: TRBV5-5; size: once; D: TRBD2
CDR3: CAWTTGLLQDTQYF; DNA: TGTGCCTGGACCACGGGACTCCTCCAAGATACGCAGTATTTT; J: TRBJ2-3; V: TRBV30; size: .; D: .
CDR3: CAWSGGRALSTEAFF; DNA: TGTGCCTGGAGTGGAGGCAGGGCCCTGAGCACTGAAGCTTTCTTT; J: TRBJ1-1; V: TRBV30; size: .; D: .
CDR3: CASSLSTNYGYTF; DNA: TGCGCCAGCAGCTTGTCCACTAACTATGGCTACACCTTC; J: TRBJ1-2; V: TRBV5-1; size: .; D: .
CDR3: CASSGPGSTF; DNA: TGTGCCAGCAGTGGGCCAGGGTCCACCTTC; J: TRBJ1-2; V: TRBV6-2/TRBV6-3; size: .; D: .
CDR3: CAWSRNRDSPLHF; DNA: TGTGCCTGGAGCAGGAACCGTGATTCACCCCTCCACTTT; J: TRBJ1-6; V: TRBV30; size: .; D: .
CDR3: CASSFRGQETQYF; DNA: TGTGCCAGCAGTTTTCGCGGACAAGAGACCCAGTACTTC; J: TRBJ2-5; V: TRBV12-3/TRBV12-4; size: .; D: .
CDR3: CAWSSGGGVDTQYF; DNA: TGTGCCTGGAGTTCCGGTGGGGGGGTAGATACGCAGTATTTT; J: TRBJ2-3; V: TRBV30; size: once; D: TRBD2
CDR3: CASSYENYEQYF; DNA: TGTGCCAGCAGTTATGAGAACTACGAGCAGTACTTC; J: TRBJ2-7; V: TRBV6-2/TRBV6-3; size: .; D: .
CDR3: CASSQGQGKQFF; DNA: TGTGCCAGCAGCCAGGGACAGGGGAAGCAGTTCTTC; J: TRBJ2-1; V: TRBV3-1/TRBV3-2; size: .; D: TRBD1
CDR3: CASSFDRGSYNEQFF; DNA: TGTGCCAGCAGCTTTGACAGGGGGTCATACAATGAGCAGTTCTTC; J: TRBJ2-1; V: TRBV5-4; size: .; D: TRBD1
CDR3: CATQGQGPQPQHF; DNA: TGTGCCACCCAGGGACAGGGGCCTCAGCCCCAGCATTTT; J: TRBJ1-5; V: TRBV19; size: few; D: TRBD1
CDR3: CASSDRGARNTIYF; DNA: TGTGCCAGCAGCGACCGGGGGGCGAGGAACACCATATATTTT; J: TRBJ1-3; V: TRBV6-6; size: .; D: .
CDR3: CASSDPASGSSYEQYF; DNA: TGTGCCAGCAGTGATCCGGCTAGCGGAAGCTCCTACGAGCAGTACTTC; J: TRBJ2-7; V: TRBV6-1; size: few; D: TRBD2
CDR3: CASSLDFNNEQFF; DNA: TGCGCCAGCAGCCTAGACTTTAACAATGAGCAGTTCTTC; J: TRBJ2-1; V: TRBV5-1; size: .; D: .
CDR3: CASSSTRSADTQYF; DNA: TGTGCCAGCAGCTCAACTAGATCCGCAGATACGCAGTATTTT; J: TRBJ2-3; V: TRBV7-9; size: once; D: .
CDR3: CASSLLGTGDINEQFF; DNA: TGTGCCAGCAGTTTACTCGGGACAGGTGATATCAATGAGCAGTTCTTC; J: TRBJ2-1; V: TRBV27; size: .; D: TRBD1
CDR3: CATSLFRDKSAFF; DNA: TGTGCCACTTCGCTATTCCGGGACAAAAGCGCTTTCTTT; J: TRBJ1-1; V: TRBV19; size: .; D: .
CDR3: CATSRETGVVNEQFF; DNA: TGTGCCACCAGCAGAGAAACAGGTGTGGTGAATGAGCAGTTCTTC; J: TRBJ2-1; V: TRBV15; size: once; D: .
CDR3: CASRTSGGADTQYF; DNA: TGTGCCAGCAGGACTAGCGGGGGGGCAGATACGCAGTATTTT; J: TRBJ2-3; V: TRBV2; size: .; D: TRBD2
CDR3: CASSRTGGAYGYTF; DNA: TGTGCCAGTAGCAGGACAGGGGGTGCTTATGGCTACACCTTC; J: TRBJ1-2; V: TRBV19; size: .; D: TRBD1
CDR3: CASSSRTGFRTDTQYF; DNA: TGTGCCAGCAGCTCACGGACAGGTTTTCGCACAGATACGCAGTATTTT; J: TRBJ2-3; V: TRBV7-2; size: .; D: TRBD1
CDR3: CASTGLGEQYF; DNA: TGTGCCAGCACCGGACTGGGAGAGCAGTACTTC; J: TRBJ2-7; V: TRBV6-5; size: .; D: .
CDR3: CASSSGTVRNEQYF; DNA: TGTGCCAGCAGTTCGGGGACAGTCAGGAACGAGCAGTACTTC; J: TRBJ2-7; V: TRBV6-5; size: .; D: TRBD1
CDR3: CASSLSYRVNQPQHF; DNA: TGTGCCAGCAGTTTATCGTACAGGGTCAATCAGCCCCAGCATTTT; J: TRBJ1-5; V: TRBV27; size: .; D: .
CDR3: CASSQTSRHQETQYF; DNA: TGTGCCAGCAGCCAAACATCCAGACATCAAGAGACCCAGTACTTC; J: TRBJ2-5; V: TRBV3-1/TRBV3-2; size: .; D: .
CDR3: CASSVGTSGAKPYNEQFF; DNA: TGTGCCAGCAGCGTCGGGACTAGCGGGGCAAAACCCTACAATGAGCAGTTCTTC; J: TRBJ2-1; V: TRBV9; size: .; D: TRBD2
CDR3: CASSYFLAGPSGEQYF; DNA: TGTGCCAGCAGTTACTTTCTAGCGGGGCCCTCGGGGGAGCAGTACTTC; J: TRBJ2-7; V: TRBV6-2/TRBV6-3; size: .; D: TRBD2
CDR3: CASSIAGGLKNEQFF; DNA: TGTGCCAGTAGTATAGCGGGGGGGCTTAAGAATGAGCAGTTCTTC; J: TRBJ2-1; V: TRBV19; size: once; D: TRBD2
CDR3: CASSLSSGAPYEQYF; DNA: TGTGCCAGCAGTTTATCTTCGGGTGCGCCCTACGAGCAGTACTTC; J: TRBJ2-7; V: TRBV27; size: .; D: .
CDR3: CASSPGEAQHF; DNA: TGTGCCAGCAGTCCCGGGGAGGCCCAGCATTTT; J: TRBJ1-5; V: TRBV12-3/TRBV12-4; size: .; D: .
CDR3: CASSLAWGVFGNTEAFF; DNA: TGCGCCAGCAGCTTGGCCTGGGGGGTGTTCGGGAACACTGAAGCTTTCTTT; J: TRBJ1-1; V: TRBV5-1; size: .; D: .
CDR3: CASTQLGGVTEAFF; DNA: TGTGCCAGTACTCAATTAGGGGGCGTCACTGAAGCTTTCTTT; J: TRBJ1-1; V: TRBV19; size: many; D: TRBD1
CDR3: CASSETGNYNSPLHF; DNA: TGTGCCAGCAGCGAGACAGGGAACTATAATTCACCCCTCCACTTT; J: TRBJ1-6; V: TRBV13; size: .; D: TRBD1
CDR3: CASSSLGGGNEQYF; DNA: TGTGCCAGCAGCTCCTTGGGGGGTGGAAACGAGCAGTACTTC; J: TRBJ2-7; V: TRBV7-2; size: once; D: .
CDR3: CASSQVAGQGVPSTDTQYF; DNA: TGCGCCAGCAGCCAGGTGGCGGGACAGGGAGTTCCTAGCACAGATACGCAGTATTTT; J: TRBJ2-3; V: TRBV4-1; size: .; D: TRBD1
CDR3: CATHTRHKYEQYF; DNA: TGTGCCACCCATACCAGACACAAATACGAGCAGTACTTC; J: TRBJ2-7; V: TRBV24-1; size: .; D: .
CDR3: CASSFQGDPYNEQFF; DNA: TGTGCCAGCAGCTTCCAGGGGGATCCCTACAATGAGCAGTTCTTC; J: TRBJ2-1; V: TRBV5-8; size: .; D: TRBD1
CDR3: CASSPRGDSYNEQFF; DNA: TGTGCCAGCAGCCCCCGGGGGGACTCGTACAATGAGCAGTTCTTC; J: TRBJ2-1; V: TRBV9; size: .; D: TRBD2